The T cell receptor (beta chain) under discussion was sequenced for a study of OX40 agonist ivuxolimab in advanced cancers. Findings of the study overall: At 0.1 to 3.0 mg/kg, CD4+ and CD8+ blood T cells expanded clonally by week 6.

As concerns this clone: The antigen is not known.

The table came from immunoSEQ multiplex PCR; TCRdb's copy has only in-frame clones and leaves some out. The sample records tens of thousands of clones, about 89% being singletons. Per the germline V gene, CDR1 is SGDLS and CDR2 is YYNGEE. Trimming at V came to 3 bases and at J to 4 bases, leaving 6 bases not matched to a gene. This CDR3 region has 14 residues. The chain has TRBV9 and TRBJ2-5; 7 positions agree with TRBD1. This receptor was obtained from an adult with an advanced solid tumor such as melanoma, head and neck, liver or kidney cancer. Sequenced here: CD4+ or CD8+ T cells sorted from blood, sampled in a trial of the OX40 agonist ivuxolimab. CDR3 protein: CASSAKDRRETQYF. DNA of the CDR3: TGTGCCAGCAGCGCCAAGGACAGGCGAGAGACCCAGTACTTC.